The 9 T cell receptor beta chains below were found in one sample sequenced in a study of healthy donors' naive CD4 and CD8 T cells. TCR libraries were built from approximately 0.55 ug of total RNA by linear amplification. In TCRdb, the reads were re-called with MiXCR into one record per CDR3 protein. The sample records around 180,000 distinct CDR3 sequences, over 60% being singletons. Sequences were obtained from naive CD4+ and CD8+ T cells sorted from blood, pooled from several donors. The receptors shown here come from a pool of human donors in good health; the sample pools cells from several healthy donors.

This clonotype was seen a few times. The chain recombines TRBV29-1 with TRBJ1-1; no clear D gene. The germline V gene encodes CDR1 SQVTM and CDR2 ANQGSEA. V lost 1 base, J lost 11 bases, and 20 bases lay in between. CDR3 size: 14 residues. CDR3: CSVEGWETIPTAFF. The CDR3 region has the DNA TGCAGCGTTGAAGGATGGGAGACCATCCCGACGGCTTTCTTT.

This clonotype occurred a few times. The DNA of the CDR3 is TGCAGCGTTGCCTCTATCCGGGGTGAGCAGTTCTTC. Its protein is CSVASIRGEQFF. The gene calls are TRBV29-1 and TRBJ2-1; the D gene is possibly TRBD2 (5 bases). Trimming cost V 4 bases and J 9 bases, with 13 bases left between them. Germline V gene data show CDR1 as SQVTM and CDR2 as ANQGSEA. The CDR3 runs to 12 residues.

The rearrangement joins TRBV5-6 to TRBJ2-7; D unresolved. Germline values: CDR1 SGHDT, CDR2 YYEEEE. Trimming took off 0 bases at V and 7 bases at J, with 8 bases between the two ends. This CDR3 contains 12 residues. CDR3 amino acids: CASSLDPREQYF. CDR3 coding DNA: TGTGCCAGCAGCTTGGACCCCCGGGAGCAGTACTTC.

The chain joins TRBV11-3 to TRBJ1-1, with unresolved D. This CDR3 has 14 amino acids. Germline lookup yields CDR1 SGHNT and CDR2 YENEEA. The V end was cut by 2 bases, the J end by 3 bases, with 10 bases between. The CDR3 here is CASSLSGGDTEAFF. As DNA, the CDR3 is TGTGCCAGCAGCTTAAGTGGTGGGGACACTGAAGCTTTCTTT.

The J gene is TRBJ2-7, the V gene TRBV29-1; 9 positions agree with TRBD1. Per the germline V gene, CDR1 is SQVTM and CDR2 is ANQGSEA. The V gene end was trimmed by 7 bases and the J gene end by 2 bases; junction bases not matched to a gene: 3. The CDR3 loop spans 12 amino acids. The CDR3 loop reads CSGRDRAYEQYF. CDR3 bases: TGCAGCGGTAGGGACAGGGCCTACGAGCAGTACTTC.

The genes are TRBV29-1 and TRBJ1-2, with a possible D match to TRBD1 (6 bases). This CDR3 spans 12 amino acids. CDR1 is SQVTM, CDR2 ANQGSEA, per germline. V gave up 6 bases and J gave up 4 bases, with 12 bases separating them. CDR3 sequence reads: CSVVDRLYGYTF. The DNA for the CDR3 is TGCAGCGTCGTCGACAGGCTCTATGGCTACACCTTC. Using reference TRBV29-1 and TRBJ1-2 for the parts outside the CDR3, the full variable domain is SAVISQKPSRDICQRGTSLTIQCQVDSQVTMMFWYRQQPGQSLTLIATANQGSEATYESGFVIDKFPISRPNLTFSTLTVSNMSPEDSSIYLCSVVDRLYGYTFGSGTRLTVV.

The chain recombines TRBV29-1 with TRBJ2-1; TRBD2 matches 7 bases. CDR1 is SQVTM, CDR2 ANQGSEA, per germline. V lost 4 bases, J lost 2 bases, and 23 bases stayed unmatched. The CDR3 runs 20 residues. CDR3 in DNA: TGCAGCGTTGTGGCCCTTGACGTTTTGTCGCGCGGGAGTACCTACAATGAGCAGTTCTTC. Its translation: CSVVALDVLSRGSTYNEQFF.

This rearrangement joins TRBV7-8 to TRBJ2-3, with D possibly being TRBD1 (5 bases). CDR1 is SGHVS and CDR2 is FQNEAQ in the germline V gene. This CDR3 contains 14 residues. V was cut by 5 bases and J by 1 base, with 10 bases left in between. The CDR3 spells CASSPLGGTDTQYF. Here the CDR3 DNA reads TGTGCCAGCAGCCCCTTAGGGGGCACAGATACGCAGTATTTT.

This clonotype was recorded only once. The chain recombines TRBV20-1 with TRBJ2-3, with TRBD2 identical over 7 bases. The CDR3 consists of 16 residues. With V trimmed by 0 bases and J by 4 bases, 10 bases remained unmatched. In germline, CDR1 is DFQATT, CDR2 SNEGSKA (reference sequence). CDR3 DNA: TGCAGTGCTAGAGAGCGGGCAGCGGGAAGGGCAGATACGCAGTATTTT. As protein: CSARERAAGRADTQYF.